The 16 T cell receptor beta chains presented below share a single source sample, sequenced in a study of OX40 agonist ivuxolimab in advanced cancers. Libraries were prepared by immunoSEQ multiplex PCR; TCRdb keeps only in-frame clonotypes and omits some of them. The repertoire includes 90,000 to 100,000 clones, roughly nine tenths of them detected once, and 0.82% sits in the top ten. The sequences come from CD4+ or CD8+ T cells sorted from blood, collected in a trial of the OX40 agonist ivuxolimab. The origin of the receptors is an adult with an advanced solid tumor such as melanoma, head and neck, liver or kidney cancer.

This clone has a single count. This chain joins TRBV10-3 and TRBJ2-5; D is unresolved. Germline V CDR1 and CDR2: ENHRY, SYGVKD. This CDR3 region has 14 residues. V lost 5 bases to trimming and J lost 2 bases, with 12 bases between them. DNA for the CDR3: TGTGCCATCAGTCCTTCTGACGGTCAAGAGACCCAGTACTTC. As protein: CAISPSDGQETQYF.

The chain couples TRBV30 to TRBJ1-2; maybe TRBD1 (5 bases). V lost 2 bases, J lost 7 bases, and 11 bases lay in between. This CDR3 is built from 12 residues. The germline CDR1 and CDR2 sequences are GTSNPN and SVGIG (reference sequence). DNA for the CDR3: TGTGCCTGGAGTCCGGGGGGATTTGGCTACACCTTC. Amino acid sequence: CAWSPGGFGYTF.

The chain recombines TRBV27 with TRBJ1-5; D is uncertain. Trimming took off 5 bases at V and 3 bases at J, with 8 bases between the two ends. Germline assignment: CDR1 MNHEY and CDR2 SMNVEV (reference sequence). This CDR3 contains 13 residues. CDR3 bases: TGTGCCAGCAGTCCGAAACACAATCAGCCCCAGCATTTT. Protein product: CASSPKHNQPQHF.

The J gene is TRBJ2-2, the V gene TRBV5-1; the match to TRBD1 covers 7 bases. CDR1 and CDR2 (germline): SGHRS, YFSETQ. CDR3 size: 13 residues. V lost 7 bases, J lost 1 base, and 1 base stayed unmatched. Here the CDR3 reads CASRDRNTGELFF. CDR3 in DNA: TGCGCCAGCCGGGACAGGAACACCGGGGAGCTGTTTTTT.

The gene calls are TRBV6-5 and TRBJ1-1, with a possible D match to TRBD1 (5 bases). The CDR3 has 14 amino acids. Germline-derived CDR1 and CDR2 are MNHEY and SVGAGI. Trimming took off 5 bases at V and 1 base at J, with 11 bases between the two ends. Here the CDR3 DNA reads TGTGCCAGCAGTCCTTCGAGGGGGAACACTGAAGCTTTCTTT. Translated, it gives CASSPSRGNTEAFF.

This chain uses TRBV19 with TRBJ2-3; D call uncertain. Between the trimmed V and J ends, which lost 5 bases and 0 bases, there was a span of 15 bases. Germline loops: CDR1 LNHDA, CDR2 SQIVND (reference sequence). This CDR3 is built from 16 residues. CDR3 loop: CASSPRRGESTDTQYF. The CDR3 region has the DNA TGTGCCAGTAGTCCCCGCCGCGGAGAAAGCACAGATACGCAGTATTTT.

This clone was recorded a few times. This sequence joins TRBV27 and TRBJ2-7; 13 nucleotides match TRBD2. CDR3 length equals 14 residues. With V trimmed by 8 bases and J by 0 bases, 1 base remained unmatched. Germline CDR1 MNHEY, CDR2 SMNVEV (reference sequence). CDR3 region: CASGLAGASYEQYF. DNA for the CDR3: TGTGCCAGCGGACTAGCGGGAGCCTCCTACGAGCAGTACTTC.

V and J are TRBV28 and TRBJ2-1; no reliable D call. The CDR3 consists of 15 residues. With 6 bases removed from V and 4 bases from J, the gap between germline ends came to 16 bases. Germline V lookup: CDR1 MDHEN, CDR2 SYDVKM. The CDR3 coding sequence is TGTGCCAGCAGCATATCGCAGGCAGCATACAATGAGCAGTTCTTC. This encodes CASSISQAAYNEQFF.

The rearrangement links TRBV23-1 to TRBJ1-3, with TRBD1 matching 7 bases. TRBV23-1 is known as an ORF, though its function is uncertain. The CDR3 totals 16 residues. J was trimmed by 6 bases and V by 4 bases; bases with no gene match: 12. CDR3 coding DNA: TGCGCCAGCAGTCCCCCGGCCAGGGGGAGGCAAAACACCATATATTTT. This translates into CASSPPARGRQNTIYF.

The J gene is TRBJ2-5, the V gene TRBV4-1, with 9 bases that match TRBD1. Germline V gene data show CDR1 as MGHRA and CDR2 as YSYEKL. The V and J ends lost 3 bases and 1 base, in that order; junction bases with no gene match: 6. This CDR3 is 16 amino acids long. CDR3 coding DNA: TGCGCCAGCAGCCAGGGTGACAGGGGGATCCAAGAGACCCAGTACTTC. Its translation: CASSQGDRGIQETQYF.

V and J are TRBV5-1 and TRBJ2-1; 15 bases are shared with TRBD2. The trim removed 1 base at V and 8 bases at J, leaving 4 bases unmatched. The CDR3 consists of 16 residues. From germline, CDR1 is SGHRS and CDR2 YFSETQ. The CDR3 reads CASSLPGLAGGDEQFF. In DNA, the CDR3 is TGCGCCAGCAGCTTGCCTGGACTAGCGGGAGGGGATGAGCAGTTCTTC.

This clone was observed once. The DNA for the CDR3 is TGTGCCAGCAGTGGGAATAGCAATCAGCCCCAGCATTTT. It translates to CASSGNSNQPQHF. V usage is TRBV2 and J usage is TRBJ1-5, with D unresolved. The CDR3 loop spans 13 amino acids. Germline V gives CDR1 SNHLY, CDR2 FYNNEI. Trimming left V 4 bases short and J 0 bases short, with 4 bases between.

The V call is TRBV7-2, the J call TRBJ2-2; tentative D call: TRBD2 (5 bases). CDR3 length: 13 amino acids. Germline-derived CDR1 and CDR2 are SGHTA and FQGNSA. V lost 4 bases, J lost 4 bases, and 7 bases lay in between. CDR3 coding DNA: TGTGCCAGCAGCTGGACTGCCACCGGGGAGCTGTTTTTT. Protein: CASSWTATGELFF.

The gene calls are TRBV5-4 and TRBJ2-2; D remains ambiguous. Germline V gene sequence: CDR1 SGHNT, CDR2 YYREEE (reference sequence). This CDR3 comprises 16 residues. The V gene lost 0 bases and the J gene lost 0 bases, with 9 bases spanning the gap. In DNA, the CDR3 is TGTGCCAGCAGCTTGGCTTCAGGTTCGAACACCGGGGAGCTGTTTTTT. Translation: CASSLASGSNTGELFF.

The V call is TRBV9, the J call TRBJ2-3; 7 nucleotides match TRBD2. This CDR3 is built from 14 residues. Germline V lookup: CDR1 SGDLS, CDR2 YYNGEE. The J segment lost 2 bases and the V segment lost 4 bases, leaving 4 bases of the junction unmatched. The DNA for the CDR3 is TGTGCCAGCAGCCCCGGGGGGTACACAGATACGCAGTATTTT. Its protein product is CASSPGGYTDTQYF.

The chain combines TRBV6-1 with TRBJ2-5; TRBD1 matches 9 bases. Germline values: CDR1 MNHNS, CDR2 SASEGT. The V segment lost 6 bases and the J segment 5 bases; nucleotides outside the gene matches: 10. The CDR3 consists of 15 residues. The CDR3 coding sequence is TGTGCCAGCAGGCCGGGACAGGGTAGTCGGGAGACCCAGTACTTC. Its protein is CASRPGQGSRETQYF.